A selection of T cell receptor beta chains follows, all from one sample in a study of regulatory T cells in long-lasting Graves disease. TCRdb re-called the multiplex PCR reads through MiXCR, storing one row per CDR3 protein. The repertoire holds about 430,000 distinct CDR3 sequences, with 21% as singletons. Sequencing was performed on peripheral blood mononuclear cells (PBMCs), taken when the disease was refractory, from a patient treated with antithyroid drugs. These receptors were obtained from a female donor with Graves disease. Each CDR3 is given with its conserved first and last residue. Each record gives: CDR3 protein, V gene.

CASSPIGTRSGTGELFF | TRBV12-3/TRBV12-4
CSVEIPWTETQYF | TRBV29-1
CASSQDKGVNTEAFF | TRBV3-1
CASRPQGTGANVLTF | TRBV12-3/TRBV12-4
CASRPGQDTEAFF | TRBV6-1
CASSRVYRARDTQYF | TRBV6-2/TRBV6-3
CASSLYPSYQETQYF | TRBV7-3
CATSRAGSIHEQYF | TRBV15
CASGGTSYGYTF | TRBV6-1
CATSEPDRANIQYF | TRBV24-1
CSARTPEGTGELFF | TRBV20-1
CASSPTSNTEAFF | TRBV7-3
CASSLDAESQETQYF | TRBV7-9
CASKRGTGVSYEQYF | TRBV6-1
CASSYFVVSGELFF | TRBV6-5
CASSFSSDTQYF | TRBV12-3/TRBV12-4
CASSLLIRTAINQPQHF | TRBV19
CAWNPTGNTEAFF | TRBV30
CASSHRVWGTGELFF | TRBV11-1
CASSIQGLAGLDNEQFF | TRBV19